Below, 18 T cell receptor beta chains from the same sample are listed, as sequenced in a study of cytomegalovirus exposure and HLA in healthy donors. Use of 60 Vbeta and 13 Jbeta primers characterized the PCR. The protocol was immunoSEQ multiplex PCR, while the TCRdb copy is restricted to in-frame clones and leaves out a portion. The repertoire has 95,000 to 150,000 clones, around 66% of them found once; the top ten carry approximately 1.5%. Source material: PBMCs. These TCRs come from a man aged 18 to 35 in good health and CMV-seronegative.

CDR3 sequence reads: CASSRTSGRGLYEQYF. In DNA, the CDR3 is TGTGCCAGCAGTCGAACTAGCGGGAGAGGTCTATACGAGCAGTACTTC. The chain carries TRBV27 and TRBJ2-7; TRBD2 aligns across 11 bases. The V gene end was trimmed by 5 bases and the J gene end by 4 bases; junction bases not matched to a gene: 10. The germline V gene encodes CDR1 MNHEY and CDR2 SMNVEV (reference sequence). The CDR3 runs to 16 residues.

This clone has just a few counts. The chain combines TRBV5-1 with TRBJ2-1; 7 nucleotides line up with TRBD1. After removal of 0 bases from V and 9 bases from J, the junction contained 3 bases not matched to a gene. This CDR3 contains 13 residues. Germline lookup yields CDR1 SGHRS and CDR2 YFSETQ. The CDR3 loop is CASSLATGIEQFF. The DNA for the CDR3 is TGCGCCAGCAGCTTGGCGACAGGGATTGAGCAGTTCTTC.

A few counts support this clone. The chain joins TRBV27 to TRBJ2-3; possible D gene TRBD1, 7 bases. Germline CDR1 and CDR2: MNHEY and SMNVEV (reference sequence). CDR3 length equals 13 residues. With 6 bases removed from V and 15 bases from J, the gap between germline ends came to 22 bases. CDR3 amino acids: CASSVRGVPPRYF. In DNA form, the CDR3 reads TGTGCCAGCAGCGTCAGGGGGGTCCCTCCCCGTTATTTT.

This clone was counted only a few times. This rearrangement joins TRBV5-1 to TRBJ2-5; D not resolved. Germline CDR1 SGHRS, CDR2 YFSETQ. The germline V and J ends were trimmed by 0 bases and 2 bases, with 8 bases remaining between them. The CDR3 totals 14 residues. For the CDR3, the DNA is TGCGCCAGCAGCTTGGTCCTGACACAAGAGACCCAGTACTTC. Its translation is CASSLVLTQETQYF.

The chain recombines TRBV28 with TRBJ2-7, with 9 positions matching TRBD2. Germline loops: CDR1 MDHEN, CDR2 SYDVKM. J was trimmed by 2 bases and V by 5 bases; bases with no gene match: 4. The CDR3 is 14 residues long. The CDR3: CASSLAGPTYEQYF. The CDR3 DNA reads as TGTGCCAGCAGTCTAGCGGGACCGACCTACGAGCAGTACTTC.

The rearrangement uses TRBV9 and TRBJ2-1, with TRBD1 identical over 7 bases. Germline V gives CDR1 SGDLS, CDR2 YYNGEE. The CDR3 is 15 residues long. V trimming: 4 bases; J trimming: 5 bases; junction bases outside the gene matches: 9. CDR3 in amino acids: CASSSRGGVHNEQFF. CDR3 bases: TGTGCCAGCAGCTCACGAGGGGGCGTCCACAATGAGCAGTTCTTC.

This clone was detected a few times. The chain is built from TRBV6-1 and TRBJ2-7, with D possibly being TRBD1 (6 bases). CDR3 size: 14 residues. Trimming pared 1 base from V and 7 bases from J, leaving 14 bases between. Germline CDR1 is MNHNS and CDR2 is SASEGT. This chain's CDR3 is CASSEEVRGGEQYF. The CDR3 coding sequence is TGTGCCAGCAGTGAAGAGGTCAGGGGTGGAGAGCAGTACTTC.

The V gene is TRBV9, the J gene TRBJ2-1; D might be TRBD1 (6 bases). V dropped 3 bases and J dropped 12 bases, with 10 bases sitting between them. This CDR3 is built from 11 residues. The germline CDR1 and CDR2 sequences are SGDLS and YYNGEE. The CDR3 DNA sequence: TGTGCCAGCAGCGCGCAGGGGACGCAGTTCTTC. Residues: CASSAQGTQFF.

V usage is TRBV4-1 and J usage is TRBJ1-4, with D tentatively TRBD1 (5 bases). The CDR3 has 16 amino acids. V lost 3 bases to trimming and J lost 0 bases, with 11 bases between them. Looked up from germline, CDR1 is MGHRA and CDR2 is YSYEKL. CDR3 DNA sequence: TGCGCCAGCAGCCAGGGGACGGGGGCAACTAATGAAAAACTGTTTTTT. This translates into CASSQGTGATNEKLFF.

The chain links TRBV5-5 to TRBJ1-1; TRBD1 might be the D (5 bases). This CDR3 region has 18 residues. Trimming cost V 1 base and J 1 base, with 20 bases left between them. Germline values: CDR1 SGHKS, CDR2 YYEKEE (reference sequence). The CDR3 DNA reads TGTGCCAGCAGCTTGTTTCTTAATCAGGGCGCAGCGAACACTGAAGCTTTCTTT. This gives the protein CASSLFLNQGAANTEAFF.

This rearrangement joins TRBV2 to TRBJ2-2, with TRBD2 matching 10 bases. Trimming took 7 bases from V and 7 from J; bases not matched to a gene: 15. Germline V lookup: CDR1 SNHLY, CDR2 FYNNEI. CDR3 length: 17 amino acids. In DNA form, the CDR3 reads TGTGCCAGCACTGATGTGGTTCTAGCGGGGGCTTTCGGGGAGCTGTTTTTT. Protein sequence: CASTDVVLAGAFGELFF. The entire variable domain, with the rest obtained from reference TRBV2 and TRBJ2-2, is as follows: EPEVTQTPSHQVTQMGQEVILRCVPISNHLYFYWYRQILGQKVEFLVSFYNNEISEKSEIFDDQFSVERPDGSNFTLKIRSTKLEDSAMYFCASTDVVLAGAFGELFFGEGSRLTVL.

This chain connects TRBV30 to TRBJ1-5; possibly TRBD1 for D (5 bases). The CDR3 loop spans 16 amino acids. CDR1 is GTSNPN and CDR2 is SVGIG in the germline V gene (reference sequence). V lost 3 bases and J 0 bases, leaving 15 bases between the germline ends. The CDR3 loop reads CAWRPLGGASNQPQHF. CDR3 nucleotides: TGTGCCTGGAGGCCATTGGGAGGGGCTAGCAATCAGCCCCAGCATTTT.

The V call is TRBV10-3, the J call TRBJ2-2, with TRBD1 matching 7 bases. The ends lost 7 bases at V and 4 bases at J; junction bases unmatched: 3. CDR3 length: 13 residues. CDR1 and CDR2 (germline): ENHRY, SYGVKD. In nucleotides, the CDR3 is TGTGCCATCATGACAGGGTCCACCGGGGAGCTGTTTTTT. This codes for CAIMTGSTGELFF.

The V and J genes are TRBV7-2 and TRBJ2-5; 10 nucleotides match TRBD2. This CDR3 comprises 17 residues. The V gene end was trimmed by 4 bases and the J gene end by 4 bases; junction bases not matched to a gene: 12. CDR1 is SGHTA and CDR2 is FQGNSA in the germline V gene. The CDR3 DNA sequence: TGTGCCAGCAGCTCCCCCATTAGCGGGAGGTGGGGAGAGACCCAGTACTTC. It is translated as CASSSPISGRWGETQYF.

The CDR3 DNA reads as TGTGCCAGCAGCCCAGTCCGGGGGGGAGCTAGCACAGATACGCAGTATTTT. Translated: CASSPVRGGASTDTQYF. The J gene is TRBJ2-3, the V gene TRBV11-2; 8 bases agree with TRBD2. The germline V gene has CDR1 SGHAT and CDR2 FQNNGV. This CDR3 is 17 amino acids long. The trim removed 5 bases at V and 0 bases at J, leaving 10 bases unmatched. Looking up the rest from reference TRBV11-2 and TRBJ2-3 gives the full variable domain: EAGVAQSPRYKIIEKRQSVAFWCNPISGHATLYWYQQILGQGPKLLIQFQNNGVVDDSQLPKDRFSAERLKGVDSTLKIQPAKLEDSAVYLCASSPVRGGASTDTQYFGPGTRLTVL.

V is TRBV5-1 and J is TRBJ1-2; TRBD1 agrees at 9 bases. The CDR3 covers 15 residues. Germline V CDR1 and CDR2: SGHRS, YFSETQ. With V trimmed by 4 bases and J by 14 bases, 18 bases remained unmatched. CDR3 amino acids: CASSGTGKPPMLWTF. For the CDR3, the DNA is TGCGCCAGCAGCGGGACAGGGAAACCTCCTATGCTATGGACCTTC.

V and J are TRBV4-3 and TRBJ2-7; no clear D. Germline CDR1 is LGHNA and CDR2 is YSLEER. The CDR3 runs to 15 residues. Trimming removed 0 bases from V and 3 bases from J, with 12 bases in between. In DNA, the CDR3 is TGCGCCAGCAGCCAAGATCTGGGCCAAAGCTACGAGCAGTACTTC. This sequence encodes CASSQDLGQSYEQYF.

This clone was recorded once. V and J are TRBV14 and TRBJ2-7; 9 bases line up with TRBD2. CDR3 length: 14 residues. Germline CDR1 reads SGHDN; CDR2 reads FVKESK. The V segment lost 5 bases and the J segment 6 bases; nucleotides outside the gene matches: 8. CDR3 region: CASSVSSGKAEQYF. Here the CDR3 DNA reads TGTGCCAGCAGCGTTTCTAGCGGGAAGGCCGAGCAGTACTTC.